Sequencing of this T cell receptor (beta chain) was carried out in a study of cytomegalovirus exposure and HLA in healthy donors. To note about this clone: Its antigen is undetermined.

Regarding donors, all were healthy bone marrow donors. Study observations and caveats: The authors reported that TCR beta sequences could predict HLA-A and HLA-B alleles. These predictions were accurate for most subjects in the first cohort. As a later analysis revealed, most CMV-associated TCR beta chains appeared HLA-restricted.

Germline CDR1 is SGHAT and CDR2 is FQDESV (reference sequence). V lost 0 bases, J lost 9 bases, and 10 bases lay in between. This CDR3 is 13 amino acids long. In the PCR, 60 Vbeta and 13 Jbeta primers were used. Only in-frame clones appear in the TCRdb table, and some are missing; sequencing was by immunoSEQ multiplex PCR. The repertoire table contains about 76,000 clones. The receptor was isolated from a woman aged 40 to 55 in good health and CMV-seropositive. Input material: PBMCs. This chain uses TRBV11-1 with TRBJ2-3, with D possibly being TRBD1 (5 bases). The CDR3 loop reads CASSLADKGTQYF. The CDR3 DNA reads as TGTGCCAGCAGCTTAGCCGACAAGGGGACGCAGTATTTT.